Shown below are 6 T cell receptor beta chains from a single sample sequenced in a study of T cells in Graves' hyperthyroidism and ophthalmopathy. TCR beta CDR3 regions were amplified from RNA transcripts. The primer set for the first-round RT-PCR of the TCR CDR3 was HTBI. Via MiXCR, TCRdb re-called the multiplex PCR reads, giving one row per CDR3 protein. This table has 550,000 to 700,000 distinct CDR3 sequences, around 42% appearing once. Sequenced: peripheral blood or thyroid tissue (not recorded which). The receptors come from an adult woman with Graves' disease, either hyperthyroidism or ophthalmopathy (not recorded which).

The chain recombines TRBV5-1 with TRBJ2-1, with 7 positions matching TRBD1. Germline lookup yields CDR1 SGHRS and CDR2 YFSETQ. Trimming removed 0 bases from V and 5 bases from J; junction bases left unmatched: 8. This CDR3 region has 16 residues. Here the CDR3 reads CASSLEFWDSNNEQFF. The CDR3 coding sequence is TGCGCCAGCAGCTTGGAGTTTTGGGACAGTAACAATGAGCAGTTCTTC.

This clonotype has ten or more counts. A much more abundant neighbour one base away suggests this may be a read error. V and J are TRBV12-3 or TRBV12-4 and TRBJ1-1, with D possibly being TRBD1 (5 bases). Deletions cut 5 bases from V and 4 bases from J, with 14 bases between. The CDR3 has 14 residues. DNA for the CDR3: TGTGCCAGCAGTCCCCGACAGAGTTTCACTGAAGCTTTCTTT. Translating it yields CASSPRQSFTEAFF.

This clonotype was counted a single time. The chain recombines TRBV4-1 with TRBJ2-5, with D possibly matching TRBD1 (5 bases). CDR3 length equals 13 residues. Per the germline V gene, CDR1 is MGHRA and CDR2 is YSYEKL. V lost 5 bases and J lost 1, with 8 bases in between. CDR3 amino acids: CASSDQGQETQYF. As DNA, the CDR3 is TGCGCCAGCAGCGATCAGGGCCAAGAGACCCAGTACTTC.

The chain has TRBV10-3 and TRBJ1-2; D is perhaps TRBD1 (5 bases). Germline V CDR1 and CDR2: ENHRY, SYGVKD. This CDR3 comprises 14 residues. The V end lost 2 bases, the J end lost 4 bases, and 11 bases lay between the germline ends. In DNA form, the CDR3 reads TGTGCCATCAGTGAGGAGGGGAAAGGCTATGGCTACACCTTC. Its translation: CAISEEGKGYGYTF.

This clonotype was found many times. CDR3 sequence reads: CAIREAGPGANVLTF. The CDR3 DNA sequence: TGTGCCATCCGGGAGGCAGGGCCTGGGGCCAACGTCCTGACTTTC. The chain recombines TRBV2 with TRBJ2-6, with 7 bases fitting TRBD2. The V gene's germline CDR1 is SNHLY and CDR2 FYNNEI. The CDR3 runs 15 residues. Losses at the gene ends were 10 bases for V and 2 bases for J; bases not matched to a gene: 8.

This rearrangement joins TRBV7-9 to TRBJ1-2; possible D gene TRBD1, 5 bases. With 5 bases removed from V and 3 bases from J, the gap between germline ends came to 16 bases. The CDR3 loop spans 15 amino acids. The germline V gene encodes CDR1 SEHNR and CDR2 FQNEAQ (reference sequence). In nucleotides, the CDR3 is TGTGCCAGCAGCCCTTGGGGCAGAACAGACTATGGCTACACCTTC. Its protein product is CASSPWGRTDYGYTF. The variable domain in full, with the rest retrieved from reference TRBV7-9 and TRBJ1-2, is DTGVSQNPRHKITKRGQNVTFRCDPISEHNRLYWYRQTLGQGPEFLTYFQNEAQLEKSRLLSDRFSAERPKGSFSTLEIQRTEQGDSAMYLCASSPWGRTDYGYTFGSGTRLTVV.